Below, 29 T cell receptor beta chains from the same sample are listed, as sequenced in a study of early T cells in non-severe SARS-CoV-2 infection. TCRdb reanalysed the 5' RACE reads using MiXCR and keeps one entry per CDR3 protein. The sample has nearly 60,000 distinct CDR3 sequences; about 13% are singletons. The sample was whole blood. Receptors originate from an adult who was a healthcare worker with PCR-confirmed SARS-CoV-2 infection or an uninfected control (not recorded which).

This clonotype was detected ten times or more. The rearrangement links TRBV5-8 to TRBJ2-4, with a tentative D call TRBD1 (6 bases). Trimming stripped 2 bases from V and 0 bases from J, with 9 bases between. The CDR3 runs 15 residues. CDR1 and CDR2 from the germline V gene are SGHTS and YDEGEE. The CDR3 DNA reads TGTGCCAGCAGCTTAACAGGGTTAGCCAAAAACATTCAGTACTTC. As protein: CASSLTGLAKNIQYF.

The chain has TRBV12-3 or TRBV12-4 and TRBJ2-5; a possible D gene is TRBD2 (6 bases). Trimming took 7 bases from V and 5 from J, leaving 17 bases between them. This CDR3 contains 14 residues. This CDR3 reads CASTPAGWRETQYF. DNA for the CDR3: TGTGCCAGCACCCCAGCGGGTTGGAGGGAGACCCAGTACTTC.

Turning to this clonotype: Possible read error: a much larger clone is one base away. The genes are TRBV7-3 and TRBJ1-2; D not resolved. In germline, CDR1 is SGHTA, CDR2 FQGTGA. The CDR3 contains 15 residues. CDR3 sequence: CASSRNGRSNYGFTF. The DNA of the CDR3 is TGTGCCAGCAGTCGAAACGGCCGAAGTAACTATGGCTTCACCTTC. Combining the CDR3 with reference TRBV7-3 and TRBJ1-2 gives the whole variable domain GAGVSQTPSNKVTEKGKYVELRCDPISGHTALYWYRQSLGQGPEFLIYFQGTGAADDSGLPNDRFFAVRPEGSVSTLKIQRTERGDSAVYLCASSRNGRSNYGFTFGSGTRLTVV.

The chain joins TRBV12-3 or TRBV12-4 to TRBJ2-7, with 9 bases identical to TRBD2. Trimming cost V 0 bases and J 7 bases; bases outside gene matches: 7. CDR3 length: 15 amino acids. For the CDR3, the DNA is TGTGCCAGCAGTTTAGCTGGCGGGAGGGCCAGGGAGCAGTACTTC. This gives the protein CASSLAGGRAREQYF.

This chain links TRBV24-1 with TRBJ2-4, with TRBD1 as a possible D gene (6 bases). Germline-derived CDR1 and CDR2 are KGHDR and SFDVKD. This CDR3 comprises 17 residues. V gave up 2 bases and J gave up 2 bases, with 15 bases separating them. The CDR3 region is CATSDSPRGGSKNIQYF. The CDR3 DNA reads TGTGCCACCAGTGATTCTCCCAGGGGTGGATCCAAAAACATTCAGTACTTC.

This clonotype has ten or more counts. The chain combines TRBV5-6 with TRBJ2-3; D gene ambiguous. V lost 2 bases and J 6 bases, leaving 4 bases between the germline ends. From germline, CDR1 is SGHDT and CDR2 YYEEEE. CDR3 length equals 11 residues. The CDR3 is CASSLGDTQYF. The CDR3 DNA follows: TGTGCCAGCAGCTTAGGGGATACGCAGTATTTT.

The CDR3 nucleotides are TGTGCCAGCAGCCAATACACTGAAGCTTTCTTT. It codes for CASSQYTEAFF. The chain carries TRBV12-3 or TRBV12-4 and TRBJ1-1, with no clear D. The CDR3 is 11 amino acids. V gave up 6 bases and J gave up 3 bases, with 5 bases separating them.

This clonotype came up many times. This chain uses TRBV12-3 or TRBV12-4 with TRBJ2-7, with 7 bases fitting TRBD1. The CDR3 runs 18 residues. After removal of 5 bases from V and 0 bases from J, the junction contained 16 bases not matched to a gene. DNA of the CDR3: TGTGCCAGCAGTCGCTACCTACTCGACAGGGCGAGCTCCTACGAGCAGTACTTC. It codes for CASSRYLLDRASSYEQYF.

This clonotype was counted only a few times. CDR3 in DNA: TGTGCCAGCAGTGATCACCCTGAGGGACAGAACACTGAAGCTTTCTTT. Translating gives CASSDHPEGQNTEAFF. The chain combines TRBV25-1 with TRBJ1-1; perhaps TRBD1 as D (6 bases). Germline CDR1 reads MGHDK; CDR2 reads SYGVNS. CDR3 length equals 16 residues. V was shortened by 3 bases and J by 1 base, with 15 bases between the two germline ends.

This clonotype was detected many times. The chain links TRBV7-8 to TRBJ2-1; TRBD1 matches at 12 bases. V was pared by 3 bases and J by 6 bases, with 3 bases of the junction left unmatched. The CDR3 has 15 residues. Per the germline V gene, CDR1 is SGHVS and CDR2 is FQNEAQ. In DNA, the CDR3 is TGTGCCAGCAGCTTGGGACAGGGGGCTGTCAATGAGCAGTTCTTC. This translates into CASSLGQGAVNEQFF.

This clonotype was counted ten times or more. The chain is built from TRBV9 and TRBJ2-6; TRBD2 agrees at 9 bases. V shed 0 bases and J 0 bases; nucleotides not matched to a gene: 7. The CDR3 totals 19 residues. Germline V gene lookup returns CDR1 SGDLS and CDR2 YYNGEE. CDR3 DNA: TGTGCCAGCAGCGTAGCAGGCGGGAGGGAAAGCTCTGGGGCCAACGTCCTGACTTTC. It translates to CASSVAGGRESSGANVLTF.

This clonotype was seen a few times. This chain connects TRBV5-1 to TRBJ2-7; 13 bases map to TRBD2. The CDR3 contains 16 residues. Trimming took 4 bases from V and 5 from J; bases not matched to a gene: 9. In germline, CDR1 is SGHRS, CDR2 YFSETQ. DNA of the CDR3: TGCGCCAGCAGCAAGGGACTAGCGGGATATTTGGACGAGCAGTACTTC. It is translated as CASSKGLAGYLDEQYF.

This clonotype was found a few times. The genes are TRBV28 and TRBJ2-1, with 9 bases identical to TRBD1. Germline CDR1 and CDR2: MDHEN and SYDVKM. With 2 bases clipped from V and 5 bases from J, the junction kept 7 bases outside the gene matches. The CDR3 spans 16 residues. CDR3 protein: CASSLATWDRDNEQFF. The CDR3, as DNA: TGTGCCAGCAGTTTAGCCACTTGGGACAGGGACAATGAGCAGTTCTTC. Variable domain in full (rest from reference TRBV28 and TRBJ2-1): DVKVTQSSRYLVKRTGEKVFLECVQDMDHENMFWYRQDPGLGLRLIYFSYDVKMKEKGDIPEGYSVSREKKERFSLILESASTNQTSMYLCASSLATWDRDNEQFFGPGTRLTVL.

This clonotype was counted at least ten times. The chain recombines TRBV7-9 with TRBJ2-3, with D uncertain. V was pared by 6 bases and J by 0 bases, with 16 bases between. Germline CDR1 is SEHNR and CDR2 is FQNEAQ (reference sequence). The CDR3 sequence is 16 residues long. CDR3 residues: CASRSLDSASTDTQYF. In nucleotides, the CDR3 is TGTGCCAGCAGGTCCCTCGACTCGGCTAGCACAGATACGCAGTATTTT.

This clonotype was seen more than once but under ten times. V usage is TRBV29-1 and J usage is TRBJ2-3; unclear D gene. V was trimmed by 6 bases and J by 0 bases, leaving 10 bases between them. This CDR3 comprises 13 residues. Germline V lookup: CDR1 SQVTM, CDR2 ANQGSEA. The CDR3 bases are TGCAGCGTGGGAATTTATAGCACAGATACGCAGTATTTT. Translated: CSVGIYSTDTQYF.

This clonotype showed up just a few times. V gene TRBV9 combines with J gene TRBJ2-2; the D is unclear. V gave up 2 bases and J gave up 6 bases, with 14 bases separating them. CDR3 size: 15 residues. The V gene's germline CDR1 is SGDLS and CDR2 YYNGEE. This CDR3 is CASSVNVQAAGELFF. The CDR3 DNA is TGTGCCAGCAGCGTTAATGTCCAGGCCGCCGGGGAGCTGTTTTTT.

This sequence joins TRBV4-3 and TRBJ2-4; maybe TRBD1 (6 bases). Trimming shortened V by 0 bases and J by 4 bases, and 13 bases separated the two germline ends. The germline CDR1 and CDR2 sequences are LGHNA and YSLEER. This CDR3 is 16 amino acids long. The CDR3 DNA reads TGCGCCAGCAGCCAAGAGACGGACAGAGAGAAAAACATTCAGTACTTC. It translates to CASSQETDREKNIQYF.

There are many counts of this clonotype. The CDR3 sequence: CASSRTGTVYNEQFF. In DNA form, the CDR3 reads TGTGCCAGCAGCCGCACAGGGACAGTTTACAATGAGCAGTTCTTC. The J gene is TRBJ2-1, the V gene TRBV6-5, with TRBD1 matching over 7 bases. Per germline, CDR1 MNHEY and CDR2 SVGAGI. The trim removed 6 bases at V and 4 bases at J, leaving 9 bases unmatched. This CDR3 has 15 residues.

This chain links TRBV27 with TRBJ2-7; 9 nucleotides align to TRBD1. V lost 4 bases, J lost 3 bases, and 10 bases stayed unmatched. CDR1 is MNHEY, CDR2 SMNVEV, per germline (reference sequence). The CDR3 has 16 amino acids. The CDR3 spells CASSSGGTGKLYEQYF. The CDR3 nucleotides read TGTGCCAGCAGTTCCGGCGGGACAGGGAAGCTCTACGAGCAGTACTTC.

This clonotype was counted only a few times. V usage is TRBV28 and J usage is TRBJ2-2; D not certain. CDR1 and CDR2 from the germline V gene are MDHEN and SYDVKM. This CDR3 has 15 residues. The V end lost 2 bases, the J end lost 0 bases, and 7 bases lay between the germline ends. The CDR3 region is CASSLGGSNTGELFF. The CDR3 DNA reads as TGTGCCAGCAGTTTAGGCGGTTCGAACACCGGGGAGCTGTTTTTT.

At least ten counts were recorded for this clonotype. The V call is TRBV7-9, the J call TRBJ1-5; 8 bases are a match to TRBD1. The CDR3 has 18 residues. V lost 1 base, J lost 6 bases, and 14 bases stayed unmatched. Germline assignment: CDR1 SEHNR and CDR2 FQNEAQ (reference sequence). The CDR3: CASSLVLAGQGLFQPQHF. CDR3 sequence (DNA): TGTGCCAGCAGCTTAGTACTAGCAGGACAGGGTTTATTTCAGCCCCAGCATTTT.

V usage is TRBV7-2 and J usage is TRBJ2-5, with a possible D match to TRBD2 (6 bases). V lost 5 bases, J lost 5 bases, and 15 bases lay in between. From germline, CDR1 is SGHTA and CDR2 FQGNSA. This CDR3 is built from 14 residues. In DNA form, the CDR3 reads TGTGCCAGCAGCGGGGGGACGCTGGAGGAGACCCAGTACTTC. This codes for CASSGGTLEETQYF.

V and J are TRBV28 and TRBJ2-3, with D uncertain. Deletions cut 10 bases from V and 3 bases from J, with 17 bases between. The CDR3 length is 14 residues. Per the germline V gene, CDR1 is MDHEN and CDR2 is SYDVKM. The CDR3 DNA reads as TGTGCCACCCGACCGGGCCTAAGGACAGATACGCAGTATTTT. Translating it yields CATRPGLRTDTQYF.

V usage is TRBV10-3 and J usage is TRBJ1-1, with a weak D call TRBD1 (5 bases). The ends were cut back, 6 bases at V and 0 bases at J, with 8 bases in the middle. CDR1 is ENHRY, CDR2 SYGVKD, per germline. This CDR3 region has 13 residues. CDR3 sequence: CAISGAMNTEAFF. CDR3 DNA: TGTGCCATCAGCGGGGCCATGAACACTGAAGCTTTCTTT.

The rearrangement links TRBV6-5 to TRBJ1-6; D may be TRBD1 (5 bases). Germline V gives CDR1 MNHEY, CDR2 SVGAGI. The V gene lost 6 bases and the J gene lost 5 bases, with 11 bases spanning the gap. The CDR3 sequence is 14 residues long. In nucleotides, the CDR3 is TGTGCCAGCAGAGGGGAGGCCCATAATTCACCCCTCCACTTT. It specifies CASRGEAHNSPLHF.

J is TRBJ2-7 and V is TRBV5-5; D is ambiguous. The germline V gene encodes CDR1 SGHKS and CDR2 YYEKEE (reference sequence). The CDR3 contains 13 residues. V dropped 2 bases and J dropped 3 bases, with 9 bases sitting between them. The CDR3 DNA reads TGTGCCAGCAGCTTTGGACCGGACTACGAGCAGTACTTC. This sequence encodes CASSFGPDYEQYF.

The chain employs TRBV20-1 and TRBJ2-3, with unresolved D. V was shortened by 1 base and J by 2 bases, with 7 bases between the two germline ends. In germline, CDR1 is DFQATT, CDR2 SNEGSKA (reference sequence). CDR3 length: 13 residues. The CDR3 nucleotides are TGCAGTGCTAGAGGTGATCACACAGATACGCAGTATTTT. Protein: CSARGDHTDTQYF.

A few counts support this clonotype. The chain has TRBV27 and TRBJ1-1; TRBD1 is a possible D gene (5 bases). Deletions cut 4 bases from V and 0 bases from J, with 9 bases between. Germline CDR1 MNHEY, CDR2 SMNVEV (reference sequence). CDR3 size: 14 residues. The CDR3 protein is CASSSGQMNTEAFF. DNA for the CDR3: TGTGCCAGCAGTTCCGGACAAATGAACACTGAAGCTTTCTTT.

The sample holds a few counts of this clonotype. The rearrangement uses TRBV28 and TRBJ2-1; 11 positions match TRBD2. CDR1 and CDR2 (germline): MDHEN, SYDVKM. V lost 9 bases, J lost 0 bases, and 4 bases stayed unmatched. This CDR3 has 15 residues. CDR3 residues: CASSGGADSYNEQFF. Written as DNA, the CDR3 is TGTGCCAGTAGCGGGGGGGCCGACTCCTACAATGAGCAGTTCTTC.